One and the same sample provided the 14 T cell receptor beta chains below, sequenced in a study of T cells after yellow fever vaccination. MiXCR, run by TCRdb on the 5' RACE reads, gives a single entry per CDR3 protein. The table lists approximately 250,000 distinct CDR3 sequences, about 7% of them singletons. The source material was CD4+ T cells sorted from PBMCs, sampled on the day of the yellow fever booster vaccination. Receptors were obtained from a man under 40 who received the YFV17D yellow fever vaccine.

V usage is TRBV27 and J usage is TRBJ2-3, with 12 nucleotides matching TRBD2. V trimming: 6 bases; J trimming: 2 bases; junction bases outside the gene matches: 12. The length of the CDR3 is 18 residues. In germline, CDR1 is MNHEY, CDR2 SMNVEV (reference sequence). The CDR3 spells CASRPPSGRAKYTDTQYF. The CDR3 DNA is TGTGCCAGCAGGCCGCCTAGCGGGAGGGCCAAGTACACAGATACGCAGTATTTT.

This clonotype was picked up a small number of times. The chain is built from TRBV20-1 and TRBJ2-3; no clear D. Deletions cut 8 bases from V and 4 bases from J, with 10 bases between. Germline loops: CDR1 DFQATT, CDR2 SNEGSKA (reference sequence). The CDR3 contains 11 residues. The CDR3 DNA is TGCAGTCAGATCTGGGCAGATACGCAGTATTTT. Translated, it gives CSQIWADTQYF.

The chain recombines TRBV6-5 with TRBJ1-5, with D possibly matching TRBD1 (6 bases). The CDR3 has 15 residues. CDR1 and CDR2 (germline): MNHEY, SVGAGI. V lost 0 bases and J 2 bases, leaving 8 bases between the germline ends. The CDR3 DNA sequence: TGTGCCAGCAGTTACTCGGACAGAGGCAATCAGCCCCAGCATTTT. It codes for CASSYSDRGNQPQHF.

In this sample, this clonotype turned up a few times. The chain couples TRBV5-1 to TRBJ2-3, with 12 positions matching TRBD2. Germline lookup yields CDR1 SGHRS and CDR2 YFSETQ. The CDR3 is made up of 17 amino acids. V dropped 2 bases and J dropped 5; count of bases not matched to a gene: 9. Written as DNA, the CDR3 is TGCGCCAGCAGCTTTTCCCAGACTAGCGGGAGTGTAGATACGCAGTATTTT. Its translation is CASSFSQTSGSVDTQYF. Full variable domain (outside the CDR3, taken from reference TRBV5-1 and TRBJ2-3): KAGVTQTPRYLIKTRGQQVTLSCSPISGHRSVSWYQQTPGQGLQFLFEYFSETQRNKGNFPGRFSGRQFSNSRSEMNVSTLELGDSALYLCASSFSQTSGSVDTQYFGPGTRLTVL.

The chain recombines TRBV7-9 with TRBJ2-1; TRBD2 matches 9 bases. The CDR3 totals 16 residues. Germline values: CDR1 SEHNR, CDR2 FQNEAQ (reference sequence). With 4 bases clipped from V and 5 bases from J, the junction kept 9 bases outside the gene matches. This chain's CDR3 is CASSSGRGRDHNEQFF. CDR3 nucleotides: TGTGCCAGCAGCTCCGGCCGCGGGAGGGACCACAATGAGCAGTTCTTC.

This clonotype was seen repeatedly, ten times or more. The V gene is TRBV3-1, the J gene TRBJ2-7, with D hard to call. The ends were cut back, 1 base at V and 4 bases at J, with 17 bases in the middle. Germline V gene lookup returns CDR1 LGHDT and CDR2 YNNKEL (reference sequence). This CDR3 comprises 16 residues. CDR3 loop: CASSQGVFTTLYEQYF. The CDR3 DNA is TGTGCCAGCAGCCAAGGGGTTTTCACCACTTTGTACGAGCAGTACTTC.

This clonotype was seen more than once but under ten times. The CDR3 nucleotides read TGTGCCAGCTCACCAGGGGACACCAGCACCGGGGAGCTGTTTTTT. Protein product: CASSPGDTSTGELFF. The genes are TRBV18 and TRBJ2-2; D is possibly TRBD1 (6 bases). This CDR3 region has 15 residues. Germline V gene data show CDR1 as KGHSH and CDR2 as LQKENI. Trimming removed 2 bases at V and 4 bases at J, with 11 bases between.

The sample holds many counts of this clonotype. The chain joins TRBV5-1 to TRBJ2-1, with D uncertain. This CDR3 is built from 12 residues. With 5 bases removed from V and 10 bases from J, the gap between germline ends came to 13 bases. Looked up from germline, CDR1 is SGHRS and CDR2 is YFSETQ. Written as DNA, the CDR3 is TGCGCCAGCAGTGGGCTAGGACGGGAGCAGTTCTTC. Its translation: CASSGLGREQFF.

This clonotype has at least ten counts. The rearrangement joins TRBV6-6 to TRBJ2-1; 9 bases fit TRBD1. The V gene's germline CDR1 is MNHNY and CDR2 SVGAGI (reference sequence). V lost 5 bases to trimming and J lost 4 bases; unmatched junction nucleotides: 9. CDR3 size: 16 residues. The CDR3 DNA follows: TGTGCCAGCAGTCTTACCCTCGGGACAGGGTACAATGAGCAGTTCTTC. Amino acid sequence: CASSLTLGTGYNEQFF.

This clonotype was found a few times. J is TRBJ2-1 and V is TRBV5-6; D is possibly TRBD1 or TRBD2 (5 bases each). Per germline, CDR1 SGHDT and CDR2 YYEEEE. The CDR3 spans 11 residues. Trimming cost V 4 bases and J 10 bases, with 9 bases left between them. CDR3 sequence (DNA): TGTGCCAGCAGCCGAGGGGAGGAGCAGTTCTTC. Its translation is CASSRGEEQFF.

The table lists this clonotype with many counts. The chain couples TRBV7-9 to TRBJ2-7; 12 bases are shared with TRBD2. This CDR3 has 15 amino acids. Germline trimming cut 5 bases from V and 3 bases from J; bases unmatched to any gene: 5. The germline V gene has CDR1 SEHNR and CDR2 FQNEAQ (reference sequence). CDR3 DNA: TGTGCCAGCAGCCAGACTAGCGGGAGAGTCTACGAGCAGTACTTC. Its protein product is CASSQTSGRVYEQYF. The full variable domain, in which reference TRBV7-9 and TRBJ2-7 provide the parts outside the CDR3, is DTGVSQNPRHKITKRGQNVTFRCDPISEHNRLYWYRQTLGQGPEFLTYFQNEAQLEKSRLLSDRFSAERPKGSFSTLEIQRTEQGDSAMYLCASSQTSGRVYEQYFGPGTRLTVT.

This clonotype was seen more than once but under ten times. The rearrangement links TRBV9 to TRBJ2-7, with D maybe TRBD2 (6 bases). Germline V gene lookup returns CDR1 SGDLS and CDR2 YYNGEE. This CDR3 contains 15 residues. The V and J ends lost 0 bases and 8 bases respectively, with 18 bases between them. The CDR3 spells CASSVVGGAEAKQYF. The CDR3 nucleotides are TGTGCCAGCAGCGTAGTAGGAGGGGCCGAGGCCAAGCAGTACTTC.

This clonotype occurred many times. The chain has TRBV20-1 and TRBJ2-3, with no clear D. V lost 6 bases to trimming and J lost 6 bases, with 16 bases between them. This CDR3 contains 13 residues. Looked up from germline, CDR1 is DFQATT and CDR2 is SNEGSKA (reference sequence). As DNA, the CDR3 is TGCAGTGCCCTTTTGATAGGCTGGGATACGCAGTATTTT. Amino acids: CSALLIGWDTQYF.

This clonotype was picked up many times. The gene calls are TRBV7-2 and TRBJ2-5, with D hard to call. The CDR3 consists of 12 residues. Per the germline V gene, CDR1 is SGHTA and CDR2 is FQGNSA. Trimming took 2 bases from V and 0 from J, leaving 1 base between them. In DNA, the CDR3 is TGTGCCAGCAGCTTAAACCAAGAGACCCAGTACTTC. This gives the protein CASSLNQETQYF.